The 24 T cell receptor beta chains in this list originate from one sample, sequenced in a study of OX40 agonist ivuxolimab in advanced cancers. The data were produced by immunoSEQ multiplex PCR, yet TCRdb's version contains in-frame clones alone and is incomplete. The sample has fewer than 90,000 clones, about 88% seen once. Sequences were derived from CD4+ or CD8+ T cells sorted from blood, sampled in a trial of the OX40 agonist ivuxolimab. These receptor sequences come from an adult with an advanced solid tumor such as melanoma, head and neck, liver or kidney cancer.

This chain uses TRBV7-9 with TRBJ2-1, with 9 nucleotides matching TRBD2. V trimming: 7 bases; J trimming: 2 bases; junction bases outside the gene matches: 15. CDR3 size: 18 residues. Germline-derived CDR1 and CDR2 are SEHNR and FQNEAQ (reference sequence). CDR3 in amino acids: CASTPHGLAGPTYNEQFF. CDR3 bases: TGTGCCAGCACCCCCCATGGGCTAGCGGGACCCACCTACAATGAGCAGTTCTTC.

The chain combines TRBV4-2 with TRBJ2-1; TRBD2 aligns across 12 bases. V lost 3 bases, J lost 3 bases, and 3 bases stayed unmatched. Germline V gene lookup returns CDR1 LGHNA and CDR2 YNFKEQ. The CDR3 is made up of 16 amino acids. The CDR3 reads CASSHGLAGLYNEQFF. DNA of the CDR3: TGTGCCAGCAGCCACGGACTAGCGGGGCTCTACAATGAGCAGTTCTTC.

This chain connects TRBV6-1 to TRBJ1-4; D unresolved. V was cut by 7 bases and J by 8 bases, with 14 bases left in between. Germline lookup yields CDR1 MNHNS and CDR2 SASEGT. CDR3 length: 13 amino acids. This CDR3 reads CASKVGLYEKLFF. DNA for the CDR3: TGTGCCAGCAAGGTCGGGTTATACGAAAAACTGTTTTTT.

The gene calls are TRBV30 and TRBJ1-2; possibly TRBD1 for D (6 bases). V was clipped by 4 bases and J by 8 bases, with 17 bases between them. The CDR3 covers 13 residues. From germline, CDR1 is GTSNPN and CDR2 SVGIG (reference sequence). The CDR3 region is CAWKREGVGGYTF. In DNA, the CDR3 is TGTGCCTGGAAACGAGAGGGGGTGGGAGGCTACACCTTC.

This clone was picked up a small number of times. V and J are TRBV5-4 and TRBJ2-1; TRBD2 aligns across 11 bases. The J segment lost 8 bases and the V segment lost 5 bases, leaving 9 bases of the junction unmatched. The CDR3 runs 15 residues. Germline CDR1 reads SGHNT; CDR2 reads YYREEE (reference sequence). DNA for the CDR3: TGTGCCAGCAGACCTAGCGGGAGGCCGCGGGATGAGCAGTTCTTC. Protein sequence: CASRPSGRPRDEQFF.

The chain is built from TRBV2 and TRBJ2-3; no reliable D call. CDR1 is SNHLY and CDR2 is FYNNEI in the germline V gene. The CDR3 has 14 residues. The V gene lost 7 bases and the J gene lost 9 bases, with 20 bases spanning the gap. The CDR3 is CASTTITMTGTQYF. The CDR3, as DNA: TGTGCCAGCACCACTATAACGATGACTGGAACGCAGTATTTT.

V gene TRBV10-1 combines with J gene TRBJ1-2, with no clear D. V was trimmed by 2 bases and J by 5 bases, leaving 3 bases between them. The CDR3 has 11 amino acids. The germline gives CDR1 WNHNN, CDR2 SYGVQD (reference sequence). CDR3 loop: CASSELYGYTF. CDR3 DNA: TGCGCCAGCAGTGAGCTGTATGGCTACACCTTC.

V usage is TRBV19 and J usage is TRBJ1-2; TRBD1 matches 11 bases. CDR3 size: 12 residues. CDR1 LNHDA and CDR2 SQIVND come from the germline V gene (reference sequence). V was clipped by 8 bases and J by 5 bases; unmatched bases: 1. The CDR3: CASGQGAYGYTF. Here the CDR3 DNA reads TGTGCCAGTGGACAGGGGGCGTATGGCTACACCTTC.

The V gene is TRBV7-2, the J gene TRBJ2-2; D may correspond to TRBD1 or TRBD2 (5 bases each). This CDR3 contains 14 residues. Germline assignment: CDR1 SGHTA and CDR2 FQGNSA. The V gene lost 2 bases and the J gene lost 9 bases, with 13 bases spanning the gap. For the CDR3, the DNA is TGTGCCAGCAGCTTATCCCCAGGGACGCGGGAGCTGTTTTTT. This codes for CASSLSPGTRELFF. The complete variable domain, with remaining parts taken from reference TRBV7-2 and TRBJ2-2, reads GAGVSQSPSNKVTEKGKDVELRCDPISGHTALYWYRQSLGQGLEFLIYFQGNSAPDKSGLPSDRFSAERTGGSVSTLTIQRTQQEDSAVYLCASSLSPGTRELFFGEGSRLTVL.

The chain has TRBV6-5 and TRBJ2-7; possible D gene TRBD1, 6 bases. V gave up 5 bases and J gave up 3 bases, with 14 bases separating them. Germline values: CDR1 MNHEY, CDR2 SVGAGI. The CDR3 length is 14 residues. CDR3 bases: TGTGCCAGCAGTGAACCAGGGGCTAACTACGAGCAGTACTTC. This gives the protein CASSEPGANYEQYF.

This chain connects TRBV6-4 to TRBJ1-2; no definite D call. Germline CDR1 reads MRHNA; CDR2 reads SNTAGT. Trimming removed 7 bases from V and 4 bases from J, with 16 bases in between. CDR3 length: 14 residues. The CDR3 nucleotides read TGTGCCAGCACGCCAGAACCCCGCACCTATGGCTACACCTTC. Translated: CASTPEPRTYGYTF.

The chain recombines TRBV11-2 with TRBJ1-1; no definite D call. Germline V gene sequence: CDR1 SGHAT, CDR2 FQNNGV. The CDR3 sequence is 14 residues long. The germline V and J ends were trimmed by 1 base and 0 bases, with 6 bases remaining between them. The CDR3 region is CASSLAAVNTEAFF. The CDR3 nucleotides are TGTGCCAGCAGCTTAGCTGCAGTGAACACTGAAGCTTTCTTT.

The chain recombines TRBV5-6 with TRBJ1-1; D unclear. The CDR3 runs 14 residues. Germline V gene sequence: CDR1 SGHDT, CDR2 YYEEEE. Between the trimmed V and J ends, which lost 0 bases and 2 bases, there was a span of 8 bases. CDR3 amino acids: CASSLGHLNTEAFF. CDR3 in DNA: TGTGCCAGCAGCTTGGGACACTTAAACACTGAAGCTTTCTTT.

The chain joins TRBV2 to TRBJ2-5, with a possible D match to TRBD1 (6 bases). The CDR3 loop spans 17 amino acids. CDR1 and CDR2 from the germline V gene are SNHLY and FYNNEI. Trimming took 2 bases from V and 5 from J, leaving 21 bases between them. The CDR3 protein is CASSEYRALVSKETQYF. The DNA of the CDR3 is TGTGCCAGCAGTGAATACAGGGCATTGGTTAGTAAGGAGACCCAGTACTTC.

This sequence joins TRBV2 and TRBJ1-5, with 9 bases fitting TRBD1. Germline V gives CDR1 SNHLY, CDR2 FYNNEI. This CDR3 is built from 13 residues. Trimming cost V 7 bases and J 4 bases; bases outside gene matches: 2. CDR3 DNA: TGTGCCAGCACCGGACAGGGGAATCAGCCCCAGCATTTT. Amino acids: CASTGQGNQPQHF. The variable domain in full, completed from reference TRBV2 and TRBJ1-5, reads EPEVTQTPSHQVTQMGQEVILRCVPISNHLYFYWYRQILGQKVEFLVSFYNNEISEKSEIFDDQFSVERPDGSNFTLKIRSTKLEDSAMYFCASTGQGNQPQHFGDGTRLSIL.

The gene calls are TRBV28 and TRBJ1-5, with a tentative D call TRBD1 (5 bases). The length of the CDR3 is 18 residues. CDR1 is MDHEN and CDR2 is SYDVKM in the germline V gene. Trimming pared 5 bases from V and 0 bases from J, leaving 20 bases between. DNA for the CDR3: TGTGCCAGCAGTCCACCCGGGGCGGGGCGCCATAGCAATCAGCCCCAGCATTTT. Its protein is CASSPPGAGRHSNQPQHF.

This rearrangement joins TRBV5-6 to TRBJ1-2; no definite D call. From germline, CDR1 is SGHDT and CDR2 YYEEEE. V dropped 1 base and J dropped 2 bases, with 6 bases sitting between them. This CDR3 contains 13 residues. CDR3 bases: TGTGCCAGCAGCTTGACTCGCAACTATGGCTACACCTTC. Protein sequence: CASSLTRNYGYTF.

The gene calls are TRBV2 and TRBJ1-4; 8 bases align to TRBD1. Trimming took 6 bases from V and 10 from J; bases not matched to a gene: 10. Germline CDR1 is SNHLY and CDR2 is FYNNEI. The CDR3 extends over 14 amino acids. The CDR3, as DNA: TGTGCCAGCAGCGATACAGGGGGATTAGGAAAACTGTTTTTT. This encodes CASSDTGGLGKLFF.

The chain employs TRBV2 and TRBJ2-1; TRBD2 aligns across 9 bases. This CDR3 contains 13 residues. Trimming cost V 11 bases and J 7 bases; bases outside gene matches: 9. Germline CDR1 reads SNHLY; CDR2 reads FYNNEI. CDR3 loop: CAGAGGLGNEQFF. For the CDR3, the DNA is TGTGCCGGAGCGGGAGGCCTGGGTAATGAGCAGTTCTTC.

The chain combines TRBV28 with TRBJ1-1; D not certain. Germline values: CDR1 MDHEN, CDR2 SYDVKM. Trimming took 2 bases from V and 2 from J, leaving 27 bases between them. The CDR3 contains 20 residues. The CDR3 bases are TGTGCCAGCAGTTTAATGTTCTCGGCCAGTTTAACAGCGGGTAACACTGAAGCTTTCTTT. It yields the protein CASSLMFSASLTAGNTEAFF.

The chain couples TRBV10-2 to TRBJ1-1, with D unresolved. The germline V gene encodes CDR1 WSHSY and CDR2 SAAADI. The CDR3 extends over 14 amino acids. Trimming stripped 6 bases from V and 0 bases from J, with 11 bases between. Here the CDR3 reads CASRGPAMNTEAFF. The CDR3 DNA sequence: TGCGCCAGCAGAGGACCAGCCATGAACACTGAAGCTTTCTTT.

The CDR3 is CASSLAGRETQYF. The CDR3 bases are TGTGCCAGCAGCTTAGCGGGGCGGGAGACCCAGTACTTC. The chain joins TRBV7-9 to TRBJ2-5, with D possibly being TRBD1 (5 bases). The CDR3 totals 13 residues. CDR1 is SEHNR, CDR2 FQNEAQ, per germline (reference sequence). V was clipped by 0 bases and J by 5 bases, with 7 bases between them.

This clone appeared a single time. The chain combines TRBV6-1 with TRBJ1-5, with 7 positions matching TRBD1. J was trimmed by 3 bases and V by 5 bases; bases with no gene match: 7. The CDR3 has 15 amino acids. Germline values: CDR1 MNHNS, CDR2 SASEGT. CDR3 region: CASSKSGQINQPQHF. The CDR3 bases are TGTGCCAGCAGTAAATCGGGACAGATCAATCAGCCCCAGCATTTT.

The gene calls are TRBV5-4 and TRBJ2-2; 7 bases align to TRBD2. The CDR3 extends over 15 amino acids. V trimming: 4 bases; J trimming: 4 bases; junction bases outside the gene matches: 7. Germline values: CDR1 SGHNT, CDR2 YYREEE (reference sequence). This CDR3 is CASSIAGVRTGELFF. As DNA, the CDR3 is TGTGCCAGCAGCATCGCGGGAGTGCGCACCGGGGAGCTGTTTTTT. The whole variable domain, remainder taken from reference TRBV5-4 and TRBJ2-2, is ETGVTQSPTHLIKTRGQQVTLRCSSQSGHNTVSWYQQALGQGPQFIFQYYREEENGRGNFPPRFSGLQFPNYSSELNVNALELDDSALYLCASSIAGVRTGELFFGEGSRLTVL.